This TCR beta chain was retrieved from a study of cytomegalovirus exposure and HLA in healthy donors. Study-wide results and caveats: The authors listed 180 or so TCR beta chains as cytomegalovirus-associated. Most CMV-associated TCR beta chains were later found to appear HLA-restricted. TCR association rates varied by HLA locus in a later analysis, with DRB1 highest and HLA-C lowest.

The CDR3 is made up of 13 amino acids. Per the germline V gene, CDR1 is LGHNA and CDR2 is YSLEER. Trimming pared 5 bases from V and 0 bases from J, leaving 7 bases between. Note on this clone: Its specificity is not known.

The primer mix had 60 Vbeta and 13 Jbeta primers. Generated by immunoSEQ multiplex PCR, the TCRdb table keeps only in-frame clones and is missing some. Here the sample spans around 110,000 clones, roughly 69% being singletons. The sequence was collected from a woman between 40 and 55 years old in good health and CMV-seropositive. The chain has TRBV4-3 and TRBJ1-1; D ambiguous. The sample comprised PBMCs. The CDR3 DNA sequence: TGCGCCAGCAGCGACACATTGAACACTGAAGCTTTCTTT. Amino acid sequence: CASSDTLNTEAFF.